This T cell receptor beta chain originates from a study of blood T cells in healthy people across ages. The study, taken as a whole, reports: Investigators treated diversity estimates from one million T cells as underestimates. Whereas aged donors had fewer naive CD4+ cells, long-lived donors had more of them and higher diversity.

V lost 3 bases to trimming and J lost 0 bases, with 9 bases between them. Germline CDR1 reads DFQATT; CDR2 reads SNEGSKA (reference sequence). This CDR3 has 15 residues. This clonotype has just a few counts. Its antigen is as yet unknown. The authors ran a second PCR of about 6 to 12 cycles using a sample-barcoded 5' primer and a J-beta primer mix. One entry per CDR3 protein, called by TCRdb with MiXCR from the 5' RACE reads. The top ten clones hold over 35% of a sample with about 640,000 distinct CDR3 sequences, roughly 58% of them seen once. Individuals who donated were healthy Caucasians from Russia aged roughly 6 to 90.

The sequencing sample was made of blood. The chain is built from TRBV20-1 and TRBJ2-6, with D possibly matching TRBD1 (5 bases). The receptor's source is a man aged 55 to 70 in good health. The CDR3 region is CSARRQNSGANVLTF. As DNA, the CDR3 is TGCAGTGCTAGGAGACAGAACTCTGGGGCCAACGTCCTGACTTTC.